This T cell receptor beta chain was obtained from a study of T cells after yellow fever vaccination. V was trimmed by 2 bases and J by 0 bases, leaving 23 bases between them. CDR3 length: 20 amino acids. The authors made TCR cDNA by 5'RACE template switching, adding a universal primer site and UMIs. TCRdb re-derived calls from the 5' RACE reads in MiXCR, one entry per CDR3 protein. This sample has 200,000 to 250,000 distinct CDR3 sequences, with about 7.1% found just once. Turning to this clonotype: The antigen is unknown.

Study results and caveats: The secondary response showed a weaker magnitude and a faster peak, day 5 versus 15.

The specimen comprised CD4+ T cells sorted from PBMCs, sampled 15 days after the yellow fever booster vaccination. This TCR was sampled from a man in his thirties or forties who received the YFV17D yellow fever vaccine. The gene calls are TRBV12-3 or TRBV12-4 and TRBJ2-1; the D gene could be TRBD1 or TRBD2 (7 bases each). CDR3 nucleotide sequence: TGTGCCAGCAGTTTATGGCAGGGGGGTAGCGGGCTGAGCTCCTACAATGAGCAGTTCTTC. Its translation: CASSLWQGGSGLSSYNEQFF.